The source of this TCR beta chain is a study of CD8 T cells in ankylosing spondylitis. Points on this clonotype: As yet, its antigen is unknown.

Findings of the study overall: A number of the motif variants had already been described in reactive arthritis synovial fluid and blood. Ankylosing spondylitis blood appeared to carry a characteristic TCR beta motif of roughly 8 highly homologous variants. Disease-associated clones were CD8+ and fairly uncommon in peripheral blood. From matched ankylosing spondylitis synovial fluid, disease-linked clones were reportedly recovered at significantly enriched levels.

The authors made TCR beta libraries by quantitative 5'-RACE with molecular barcodes. Each CDR3 protein is one row after TCRdb ran MiXCR on the 5' RACE reads. The data hold 390,000 or so distinct CDR3 sequences, with about a fifth observed a single time. The receptor's source is a male donor with ankylosing spondylitis. Source material: blood, either unsorted or a sorted T cell fraction (not recorded which).

The CDR3: CASSFWTAYNEQFF. Written as DNA, the CDR3 is TGTGCCAGCAGTTTCTGGACAGCGTACAATGAGCAGTTCTTC. The V call is TRBV12-3 or TRBV12-4, the J call TRBJ2-1; possibly TRBD1 for D (6 bases). CDR3 length: 14 amino acids. V lost 3 bases to trimming and J lost 4 bases, with 10 bases between them.